This T cell receptor (beta chain) was identified during a study of T cell responses to AZD1222 COVID-19 vaccine. Clones were read by immunoSEQ multiplex PCR, and TCRdb kept only the in-frame ones, dropping some. The data contain around 120,000 clones, around 93% of them singletons. Worth noting for this clone: The target antigen is unknown.

This CDR3 is built from 13 residues. The germline V gene has CDR1 SQVTM and CDR2 ANQGSEA. The V and J ends lost 8 bases and 0 bases respectively, with 13 bases between them. Overall study results and limits: Spike-specific TCR breadth and depth rose after two AZD1222 doses.

The chain recombines TRBV29-1 with TRBJ1-1; D is unresolved. The material was peripheral blood, obtained on day 0 of AZD1222 vaccination. The TCR originated in an adult in good health. CDR3 nucleotides: TGCAGCCACGAACAGAACATGAACACTGAAGCTTTCTTT. Translated, it gives CSHEQNMNTEAFF.